One sample yielded the 17 T cell receptor beta chains listed below, sequenced in a study of response to subunit inactivated influenza vaccine (dated by TCRdb to the late 2010s). Library preparation used RT-PCR. The sequencing machine was an Illumina HiSeq 2500. TCRdb itself trimmed the public reads at Q25 with fastp, ran MiXCR and retained productive beta chains. Rows matching on CDR3 protein sequence are summarized as one entry with the most common DNA and genes. The sample profile shows hundreds of thousands of distinct CDR3 sequences; 10% to 15% of them were found once. The ten largest clones take up roughly a tenth of the sample. The sequences come from PBMCs from blood, collected on the day of vaccination. Receptors originate from a middle-aged man who received an inactivated influenza vaccine. Donor details come from another sample of the same person, matched by shared clones.

The chain employs TRBV7-8 and TRBJ1-5; 7 nucleotides align to TRBD1. The CDR3 covers 17 residues. Germline V CDR1 and CDR2: SGHVS, FQNEAQ. With V trimmed by 2 bases and J by 1 base, 8 bases remained unmatched. This CDR3 reads CASSLRQGVESNQPQHF. The CDR3 DNA is TGTGCCAGCAGCTTACGACAGGGTGTAGAAAGCAATCAGCCCCAGCATTTT. Supplemented by reference TRBV7-8 and TRBJ1-5, the full variable domain reads GAGVSQSPRYKVAKRGQDVALRCDPISGHVSLFWYQQALGQGPEFLTYFQNEAQLDKSGLPSDRFFAERPEGSVSTLKIQRTQQEDSAVYLCASSLRQGVESNQPQHFGDGTRLSIL.

This clonotype came up many times. The V call is TRBV28, the J call TRBJ2-5; D gene unclear. The CDR3 runs to 12 residues. V was cut by 3 bases and J by 9 bases, with 11 bases left in between. Per germline, CDR1 MDHEN and CDR2 SYDVKM. CDR3 sequence reads: CASSFDAGPQYF. In DNA form, the CDR3 reads TGTGCCAGCAGTTTTGACGCAGGCCCCCAGTACTTC.

This clonotype was seen at least ten times. Compared with germline, one end of the junction differs, possibly owing to a read error. The chain joins TRBV12-3 or TRBV12-4 to TRBJ2-3, with TRBD1 matching 7 bases. This CDR3 has 13 residues. CDR3 amino acids: CASSLAGGDTQYF. In nucleotides, the CDR3 is TGTGCCAGCAGCTTAGCAGGGGGAGATACGCAGTATTTT.

This chain connects TRBV5-1 to TRBJ1-1; the match to TRBD1 covers 11 bases. Germline CDR1 and CDR2: SGHRS and YFSETQ. V was clipped by 3 bases and J by 4 bases; unmatched bases: 8. This CDR3 has 16 amino acids. The CDR3 nucleotides are TGCGCCAGCAGCTCAGGACAGGGGGCGCTTTCCACTGAAGCTTTCTTT. This translates into CASSSGQGALSTEAFF.

This clonotype has a count of ten or more. The rearrangement joins TRBV14 to TRBJ2-7, with D unresolved. CDR1 and CDR2 from the germline V gene are SGHDN and FVKESK. V was trimmed by 5 bases and J by 2 bases, leaving 10 bases between them. The length of the CDR3 is 13 residues. CDR3 bases: TGTGCCAGCAGCATAAATGGCCCCTACGAGCAGTACTTC. It translates to CASSINGPYEQYF.

This clonotype was seen a few times. V and J are TRBV7-9 and TRBJ2-7; no definite D call. This CDR3 comprises 14 residues. Deletions cut 1 base from V and 6 bases from J, with 13 bases between. Germline CDR1 SEHNR, CDR2 FQNEAQ (reference sequence). The CDR3 sequence is CASSLGAVVGEQYF. In nucleotides, the CDR3 is TGTGCCAGCAGCTTAGGGGCGGTCGTGGGCGAGCAGTACTTC.

The chain employs TRBV20-1 and TRBJ2-3, with D possibly being TRBD2 (6 bases). This CDR3 is built from 14 residues. Germline CDR1 reads DFQATT; CDR2 reads SNEGSKA (reference sequence). CDR3 in DNA: TGCAGCAAAAGGGGAGGAGGGGCGGTAGATACGCAGTATTTT. Protein product: CSKRGGGAVDTQYF.

This clonotype was observed many times. V and J are TRBV28 and TRBJ2-5, with D perhaps matching TRBD1 (5 bases). The CDR3 is 14 residues long. V was pared by 10 bases and J by 1 base, with 16 bases between. Germline assignment: CDR1 MDHEN and CDR2 SYDVKM. The CDR3 bases are TGTGCCACCACTAACTTCCAGGGCCAAGAGACCCAGTACTTC. As protein: CATTNFQGQETQYF.

For this clonotype: This may be a read error, as it is one base from a much larger clone. This sequence joins TRBV28 and TRBJ2-2, with no clear D. Trimming pared 7 bases from V and 1 base from J, leaving 10 bases between. Germline V CDR1 and CDR2: MDHEN, SYDVKM. The CDR3 is made up of 14 amino acids. CDR3 DNA: TGTGCCAGCATCAGACCAGTGAACACCGGGGAGCTGTTTTTT. Amino acid sequence: CASIRPVNTGELFF.

Only a few counts were recorded for this clonotype. J is TRBJ2-1 and V is TRBV25-1; D unclear. The CDR3 length is 13 residues. V lost 4 bases and J lost 4, with 8 bases in between. Germline V gene sequence: CDR1 MGHDK, CDR2 SYGVNS. The CDR3 sequence: CASSAQLYNEQFF. The CDR3 DNA sequence: TGTGCCAGCAGTGCCCAGCTGTACAATGAGCAGTTCTTC. Looking up the rest from reference TRBV25-1 and TRBJ2-1 gives the full variable domain: EADIYQTPRYLVIGTGKKITLECSQTMGHDKMYWYQQDPGMELHLIHYSYGVNSTEKGDLSSESTVSRIRTEHFPLTLESARPSHTSQYLCASSAQLYNEQFFGPGTRLTVL.

This clonotype has just a few counts. J is TRBJ2-7 and V is TRBV7-2; D is unclear. V lost 1 base to trimming and J lost 0 bases, with 13 bases between them. CDR1 SGHTA and CDR2 FQGNSA come from the germline V gene. This CDR3 region has 16 residues. In DNA, the CDR3 is TGTGCCAGCAGCTTAGTTGCCGGGCCAAGCTCCTACGAGCAGTACTTC. Its translation: CASSLVAGPSSYEQYF.

This clonotype was seen more than once but under ten times. This chain joins TRBV10-3 and TRBJ1-2, with TRBD1 matching 7 bases. V lost 8 bases to trimming and J lost 8 bases; unmatched junction nucleotides: 11. The CDR3 is 13 amino acids. Germline values: CDR1 ENHRY, CDR2 SYGVKD. The CDR3 loop is CAILGVGGGGYTF. Here the CDR3 DNA reads TGTGCCATCCTCGGAGTAGGGGGCGGAGGCTACACCTTC.

This clonotype was seen more than once but under ten times. The chain recombines TRBV15 with TRBJ2-4; TRBD1 matches 7 bases. Germline lookup yields CDR1 LNHNV and CDR2 YYDKDF (reference sequence). This CDR3 contains 18 residues. Trimming at V came to 4 bases and at J to 4 bases, leaving 16 bases not matched to a gene. CDR3 region: CATSKEEALPGQKNIQYF. DNA of the CDR3: TGTGCCACCAGCAAAGAGGAAGCTCTACCGGGACAGAAAAACATTCAGTACTTC.

In this sample, this clonotype turned up many times. The chain couples TRBV20-1 to TRBJ2-1; D possibly corresponds to TRBD2 (8 bases). V lost 1 base, J lost 6 bases, and 22 bases lay in between. From germline, CDR1 is DFQATT and CDR2 SNEGSKA (reference sequence). The CDR3 is 17 residues long. In nucleotides, the CDR3 is TGCAGTGCTAGAGCTCGGGAGGGGGCGATTTGGGTCAATGAGCAGTTCTTC. Translating it yields CSARAREGAIWVNEQFF.

The genes are TRBV7-9 and TRBJ1-6; no reliable D call. Germline CDR1 reads SEHNR; CDR2 reads FQNEAQ (reference sequence). V was clipped by 4 bases and J by 7 bases, with 5 bases between them. The CDR3 covers 12 residues. DNA of the CDR3: TGTGCCAGCAGCTCGCCGAATTCACCCCTCCACTTT. This translates into CASSSPNSPLHF.

The gene calls are TRBV6-4 and TRBJ2-1; D may be TRBD1 (6 bases). This CDR3 is 15 amino acids long. The V and J ends lost 5 bases and 4 bases respectively, with 15 bases between them. CDR1 and CDR2 from the germline V gene are MRHNA and SNTAGT. The CDR3 DNA reads as TGTGCCAGCAGTCCCGGACAGAACCCTTACAATGAGCAGTTCTTC. It codes for CASSPGQNPYNEQFF.

Concerning this clonotype: The junction departs from the called germline gene at one end, perhaps through a read error. This chain uses TRBV10-3 with TRBJ2-1; 10 bases map to TRBD1. The germline CDR1 and CDR2 sequences are ENHRY and SYGVKD. CDR3 length: 15 amino acids. CDR3 DNA sequence: TGTGCCAGCAGTGGTCGGACAGGGGGTCCTAATGAGCAGTTCTTC. This sequence encodes CASSGRTGGPNEQFF.